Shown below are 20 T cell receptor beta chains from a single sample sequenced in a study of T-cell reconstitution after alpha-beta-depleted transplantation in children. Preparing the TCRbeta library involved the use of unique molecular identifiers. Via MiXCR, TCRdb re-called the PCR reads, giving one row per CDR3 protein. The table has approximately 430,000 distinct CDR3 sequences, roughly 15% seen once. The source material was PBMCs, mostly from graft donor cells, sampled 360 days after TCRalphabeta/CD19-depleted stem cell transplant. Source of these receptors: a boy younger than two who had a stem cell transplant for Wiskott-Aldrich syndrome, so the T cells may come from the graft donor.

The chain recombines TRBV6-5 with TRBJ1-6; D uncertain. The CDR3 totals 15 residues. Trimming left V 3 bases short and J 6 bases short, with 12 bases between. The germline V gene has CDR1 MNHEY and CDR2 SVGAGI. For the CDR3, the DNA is TGTGCCAGCAGTTATGCAGCTGGGTTTAATTCACCCCTCCACTTT. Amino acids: CASSYAAGFNSPLHF.

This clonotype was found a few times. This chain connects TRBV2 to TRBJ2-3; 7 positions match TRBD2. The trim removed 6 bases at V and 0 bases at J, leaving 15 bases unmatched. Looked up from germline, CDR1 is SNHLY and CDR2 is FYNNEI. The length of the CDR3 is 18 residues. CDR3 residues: CASSHPPGRPKSTDTQYF. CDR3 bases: TGTGCCAGCAGCCACCCCCCCGGGAGGCCGAAAAGCACAGATACGCAGTATTTT.

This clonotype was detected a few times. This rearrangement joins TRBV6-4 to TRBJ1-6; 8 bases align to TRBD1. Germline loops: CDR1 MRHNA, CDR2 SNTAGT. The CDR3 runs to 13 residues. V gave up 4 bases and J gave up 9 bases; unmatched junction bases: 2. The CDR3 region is CASSVDRASPLHF. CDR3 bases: TGTGCCAGCAGTGTGGACAGGGCTTCACCCCTCCACTTT.

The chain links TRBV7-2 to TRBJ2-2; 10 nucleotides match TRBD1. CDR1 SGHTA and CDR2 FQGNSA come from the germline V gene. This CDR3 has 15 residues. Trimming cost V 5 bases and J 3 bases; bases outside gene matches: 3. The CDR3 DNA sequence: TGTGCCAGCAGCCCAGGACAGGGGGACACCGGGGAGCTGTTTTTT. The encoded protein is CASSPGQGDTGELFF.

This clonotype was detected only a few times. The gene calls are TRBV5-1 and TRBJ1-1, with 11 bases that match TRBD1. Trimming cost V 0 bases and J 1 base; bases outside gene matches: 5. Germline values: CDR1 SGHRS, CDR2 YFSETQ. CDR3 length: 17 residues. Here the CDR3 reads CASSLAGTGGSNTEAFF. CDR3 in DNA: TGCGCCAGCAGCTTGGCCGGGACAGGGGGTTCGAACACTGAAGCTTTCTTT.

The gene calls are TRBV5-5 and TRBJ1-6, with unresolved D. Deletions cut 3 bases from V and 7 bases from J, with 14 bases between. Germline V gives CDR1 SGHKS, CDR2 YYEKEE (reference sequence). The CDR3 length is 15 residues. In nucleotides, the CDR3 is TGTGCCAGCAGCTCCATTCAGTTGGGCAATTCACCCCTCCACTTT. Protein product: CASSSIQLGNSPLHF.

As DNA, the CDR3 is TGTGCCAGCAGCCACCCGGGACAGGGGGCCGAGACCCAGTACTTC. Amino acid sequence: CASSHPGQGAETQYF. The J gene is TRBJ2-5, the V gene TRBV4-2; 12 bases line up with TRBD1. This CDR3 has 15 amino acids. Looked up from germline, CDR1 is LGHNA and CDR2 is YNFKEQ. Trimming removed 3 bases from V and 5 bases from J; junction bases left unmatched: 4.

The CDR3 nucleotides are TGTGCCATCAGTCTATTTGCTGACTCTGGGGCCAACGTCCTGACTTTC. Translation gives CAISLFADSGANVLTF. The chain links TRBV10-3 to TRBJ2-6, with no clear D. The ends were cut back, 5 bases at V and 0 bases at J, with 11 bases in the middle. The CDR3 consists of 16 residues. Germline V CDR1 and CDR2: ENHRY, SYGVKD.

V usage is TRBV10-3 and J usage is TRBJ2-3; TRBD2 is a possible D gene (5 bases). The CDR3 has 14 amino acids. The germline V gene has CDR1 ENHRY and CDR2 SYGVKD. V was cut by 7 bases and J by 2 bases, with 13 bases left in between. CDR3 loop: CAITPDFLTDTQYF. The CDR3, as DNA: TGTGCCATCACTCCGGACTTCCTCACAGATACGCAGTATTTT.

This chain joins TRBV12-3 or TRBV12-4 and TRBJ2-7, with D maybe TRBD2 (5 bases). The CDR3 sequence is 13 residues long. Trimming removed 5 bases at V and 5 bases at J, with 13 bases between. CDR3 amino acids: CASSPLRGHEQYF. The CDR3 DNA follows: TGTGCCAGCAGTCCCCTTAGAGGGCACGAGCAGTACTTC.

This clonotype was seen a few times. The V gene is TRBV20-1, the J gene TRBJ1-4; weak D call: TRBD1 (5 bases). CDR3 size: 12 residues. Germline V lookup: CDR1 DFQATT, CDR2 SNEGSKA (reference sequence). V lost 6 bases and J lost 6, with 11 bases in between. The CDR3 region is CSARGVDEKLFF. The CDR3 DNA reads TGCAGTGCCCGAGGGGTGGATGAAAAACTGTTTTTT.

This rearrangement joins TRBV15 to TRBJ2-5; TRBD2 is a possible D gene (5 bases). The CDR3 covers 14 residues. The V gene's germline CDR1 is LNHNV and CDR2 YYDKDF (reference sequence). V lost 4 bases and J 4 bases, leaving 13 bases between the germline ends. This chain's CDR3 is CATSMLGEGETQYF. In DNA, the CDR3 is TGTGCCACCAGCATGTTGGGAGAAGGAGAGACCCAGTACTTC.

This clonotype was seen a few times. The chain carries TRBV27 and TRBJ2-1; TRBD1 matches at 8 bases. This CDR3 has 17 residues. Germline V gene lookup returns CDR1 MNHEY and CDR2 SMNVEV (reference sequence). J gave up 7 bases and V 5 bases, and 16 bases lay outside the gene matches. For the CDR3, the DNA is TGTGCCAGCAGTGCCAGCCCGGACAGGGTAAGGTGGAATGAGCAGTTCTTC. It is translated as CASSASPDRVRWNEQFF.

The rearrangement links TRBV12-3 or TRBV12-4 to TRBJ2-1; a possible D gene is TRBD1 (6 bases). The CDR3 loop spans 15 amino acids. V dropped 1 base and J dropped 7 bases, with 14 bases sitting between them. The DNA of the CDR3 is TGTGCCAGCAGTTTAGAACAGGGCGGCGGTAATGAGCAGTTCTTC. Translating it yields CASSLEQGGGNEQFF.

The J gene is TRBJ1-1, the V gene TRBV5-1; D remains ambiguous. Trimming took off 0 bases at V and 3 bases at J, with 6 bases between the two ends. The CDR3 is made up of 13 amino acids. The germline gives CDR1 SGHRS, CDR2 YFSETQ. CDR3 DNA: TGCGCCAGCAGCTTGGTTGTGGACACTGAAGCTTTCTTT. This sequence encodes CASSLVVDTEAFF. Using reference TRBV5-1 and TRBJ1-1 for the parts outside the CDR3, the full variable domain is KAGVTQTPRYLIKTRGQQVTLSCSPISGHRSVSWYQQTPGQGLQFLFEYFSETQRNKGNFPGRFSGRQFSNSRSEMNVSTLELGDSALYLCASSLVVDTEAFFGQGTRLTVV.

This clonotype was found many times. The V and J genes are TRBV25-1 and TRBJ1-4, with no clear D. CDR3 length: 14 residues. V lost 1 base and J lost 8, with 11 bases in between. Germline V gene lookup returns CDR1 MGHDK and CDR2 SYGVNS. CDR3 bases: TGTGCCAGCAGTGAATTAATCGGGGAAGAAAAACTGTTTTTT. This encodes CASSELIGEEKLFF.

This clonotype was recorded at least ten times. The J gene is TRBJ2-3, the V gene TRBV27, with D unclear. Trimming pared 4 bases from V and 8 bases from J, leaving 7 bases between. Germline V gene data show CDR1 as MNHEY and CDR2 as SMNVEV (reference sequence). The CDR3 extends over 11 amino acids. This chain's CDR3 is CASSYGRTQYF. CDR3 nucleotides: TGTGCCAGCAGTTATGGTCGTACGCAGTATTTT.

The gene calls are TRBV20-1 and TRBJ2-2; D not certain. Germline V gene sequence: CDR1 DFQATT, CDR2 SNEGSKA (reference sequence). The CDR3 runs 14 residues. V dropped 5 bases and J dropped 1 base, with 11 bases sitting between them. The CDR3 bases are TGCAGTGCTGTAAGATCTGAGAACACCGGGGAGCTGTTTTTT. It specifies CSAVRSENTGELFF.

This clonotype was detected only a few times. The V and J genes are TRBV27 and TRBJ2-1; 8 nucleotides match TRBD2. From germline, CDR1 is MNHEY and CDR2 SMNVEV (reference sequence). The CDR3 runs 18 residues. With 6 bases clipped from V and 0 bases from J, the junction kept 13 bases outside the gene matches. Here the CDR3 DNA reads TGTGCCAGCAGCGAAAACTGGCGGGAGGAGGGCTCCTACAATGAGCAGTTCTTC. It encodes CASSENWREEGSYNEQFF.

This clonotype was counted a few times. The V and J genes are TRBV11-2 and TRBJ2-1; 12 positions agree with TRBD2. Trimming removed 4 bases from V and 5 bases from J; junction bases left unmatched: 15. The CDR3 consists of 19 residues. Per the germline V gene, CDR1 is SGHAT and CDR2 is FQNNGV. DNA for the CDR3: TGTGCCAGCAGCTCTCCAACTAGCGGGGGGCTGTCGAGGAACAATGAGCAGTTCTTC. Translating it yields CASSSPTSGGLSRNNEQFF. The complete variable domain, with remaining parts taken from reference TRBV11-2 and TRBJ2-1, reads EAGVAQSPRYKIIEKRQSVAFWCNPISGHATLYWYQQILGQGPKLLIQFQNNGVVDDSQLPKDRFSAERLKGVDSTLKIQPAKLEDSAVYLCASSSPTSGGLSRNNEQFFGPGTRLTVL.